This TCR beta chain originates from a study of blood T cells in healthy people across ages. Points from the study as a whole: Aged donors had fewer naive CD4+ cells and lower diversity than long-lived donors.

This clonotype showed up many times. Its target is not known. Trimming stripped 7 bases from V and 7 bases from J, with 20 bases between. The CDR3 has 15 amino acids. Per germline, CDR1 LNHDA and CDR2 SQIVND (reference sequence). PCR was performed a second time for about 7 to 12 cycles using a sample-barcoded 5' primer and a J-beta primer mix. Each cDNA was tagged by a template-switch adaptor containing 12 random nucleotides. Sequencing yielded, for each sample, at least 3 million paired-end reads carrying CDR3. TCRdb redid the calling of the 5' RACE reads with MiXCR, one entry per CDR3 protein. The sample lists roughly 650,000 distinct CDR3 sequences, about 30% occurring once. They isolated at least 6.5 million PBMCs from each sample.

This sequence was found in a woman aged 80 or over in good health. The sample consisted of blood. The chain carries TRBV19 and TRBJ2-1; possibly TRBD2 for D (5 bases). The CDR3 sequence is CASTSPGEPENEQFF. CDR3 sequence (DNA): TGTGCCAGTACCTCACCCGGGGAACCGGAAAATGAGCAGTTCTTC.